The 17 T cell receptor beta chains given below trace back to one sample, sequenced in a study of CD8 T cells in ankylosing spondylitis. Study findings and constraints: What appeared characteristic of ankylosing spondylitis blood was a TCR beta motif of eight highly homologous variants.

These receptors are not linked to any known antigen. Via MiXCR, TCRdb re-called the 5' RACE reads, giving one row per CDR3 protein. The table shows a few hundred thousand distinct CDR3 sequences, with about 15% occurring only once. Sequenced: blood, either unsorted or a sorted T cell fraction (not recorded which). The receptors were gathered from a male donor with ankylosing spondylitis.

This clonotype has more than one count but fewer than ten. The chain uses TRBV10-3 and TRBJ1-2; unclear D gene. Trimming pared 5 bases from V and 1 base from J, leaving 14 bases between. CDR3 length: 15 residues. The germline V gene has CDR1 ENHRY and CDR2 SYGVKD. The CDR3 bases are TGTGCCATCAGTACCTCCGTAGACCTTAACTATGGCTACACCTTC. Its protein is CAISTSVDLNYGYTF.

Written as DNA, the CDR3 is TGTGCCAGCAGCTTAGCGCAGGGTGAAGAGACCCAGTACTTC. This sequence encodes CASSLAQGEETQYF. This chain joins TRBV7-9 and TRBJ2-5, with D maybe TRBD1 (5 bases). The V gene lost 0 bases and the J gene lost 3 bases, with 8 bases spanning the gap. Germline CDR1 SEHNR, CDR2 FQNEAQ (reference sequence). This CDR3 comprises 14 residues.

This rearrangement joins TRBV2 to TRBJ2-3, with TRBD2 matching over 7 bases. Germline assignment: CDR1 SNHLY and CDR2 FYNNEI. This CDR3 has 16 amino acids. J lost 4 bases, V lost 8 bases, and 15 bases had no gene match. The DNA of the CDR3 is TGTGCCAGCTCCCGAAGGGGCGGGAGTGGTGCAGATACGCAGTATTTT. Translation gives CASSRRGGSGADTQYF.

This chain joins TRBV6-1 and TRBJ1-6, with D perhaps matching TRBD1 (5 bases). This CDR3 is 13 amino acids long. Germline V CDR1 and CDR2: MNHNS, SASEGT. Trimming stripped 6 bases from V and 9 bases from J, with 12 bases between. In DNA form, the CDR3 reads TGTGCCAGCAGACGACAGTCCCCTTCACCCCTCCACTTT. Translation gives CASRRQSPSPLHF.

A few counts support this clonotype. The CDR3 loop is CATSRISELRYEQYF. The CDR3 nucleotides read TGTGCCACCAGCAGGATTAGCGAGCTCCGCTACGAGCAGTACTTC. This chain links TRBV15 with TRBJ2-7; tentative D call: TRBD2 (5 bases). Per the germline V gene, CDR1 is LNHNV and CDR2 is YYDKDF (reference sequence). The V gene lost 3 bases and the J gene lost 3 bases, with 15 bases spanning the gap. The CDR3 consists of 15 residues. Full variable domain (outside the CDR3, taken from reference TRBV15 and TRBJ2-7): DAMVIQNPRYQVTQFGKPVTLSCSQTLNHNVMYWYQQKSSQAPKLLFHYYDKDFNNEADTPDNFQSRRPNTSFCFLDIRSPGLGDTAMYLCATSRISELRYEQYFGPGTRLTVT.

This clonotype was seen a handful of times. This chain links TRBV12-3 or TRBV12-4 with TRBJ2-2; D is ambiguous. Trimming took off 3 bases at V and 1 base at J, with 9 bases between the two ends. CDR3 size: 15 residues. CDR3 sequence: CASSLGQLNTGELFF. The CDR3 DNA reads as TGTGCCAGCAGTTTGGGTCAGTTGAACACCGGGGAGCTGTTTTTT.

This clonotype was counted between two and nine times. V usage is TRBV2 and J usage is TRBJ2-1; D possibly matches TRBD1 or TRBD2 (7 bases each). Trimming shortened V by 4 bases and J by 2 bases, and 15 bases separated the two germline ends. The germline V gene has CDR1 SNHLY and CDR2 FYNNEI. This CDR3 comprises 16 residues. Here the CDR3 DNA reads TGTGCCAGCAGTGCAGGGGGAGGGGGGACCTACAATGAGCAGTTCTTC. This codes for CASSAGGGGTYNEQFF. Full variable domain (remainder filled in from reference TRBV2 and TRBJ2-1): EPEVTQTPSHQVTQMGQEVILRCVPISNHLYFYWYRQILGQKVEFLVSFYNNEISEKSEIFDDQFSVERPDGSNFTLKIRSTKLEDSAMYFCASSAGGGGTYNEQFFGPGTRLTVL.

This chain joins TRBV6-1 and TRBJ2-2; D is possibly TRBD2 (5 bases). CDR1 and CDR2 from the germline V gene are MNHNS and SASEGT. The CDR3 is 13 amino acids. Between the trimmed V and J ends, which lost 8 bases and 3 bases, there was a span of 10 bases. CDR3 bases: TGTGCCAGCGGCACTAGTCACACCGGGGAGCTGTTTTTT. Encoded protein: CASGTSHTGELFF.

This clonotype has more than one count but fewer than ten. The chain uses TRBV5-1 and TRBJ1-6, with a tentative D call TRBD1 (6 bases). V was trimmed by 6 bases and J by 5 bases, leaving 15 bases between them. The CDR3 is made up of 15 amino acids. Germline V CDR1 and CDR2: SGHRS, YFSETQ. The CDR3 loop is CASKARQADNSPLHF. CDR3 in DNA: TGCGCCAGCAAGGCCCGACAGGCAGATAATTCACCCCTCCACTTT.

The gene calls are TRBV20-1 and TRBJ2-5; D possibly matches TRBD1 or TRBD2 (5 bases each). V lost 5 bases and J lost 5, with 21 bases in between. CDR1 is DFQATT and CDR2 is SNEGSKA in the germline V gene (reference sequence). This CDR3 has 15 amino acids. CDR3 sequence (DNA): TGCAGTGCTCCCCAACCCGCCAGGGTAGCGGAGACCCAGTACTTC. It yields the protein CSAPQPARVAETQYF.

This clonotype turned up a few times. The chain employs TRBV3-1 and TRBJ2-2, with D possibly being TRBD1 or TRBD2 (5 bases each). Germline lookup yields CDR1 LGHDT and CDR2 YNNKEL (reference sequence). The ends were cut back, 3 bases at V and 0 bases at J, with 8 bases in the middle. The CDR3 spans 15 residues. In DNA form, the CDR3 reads TGTGCCAGCAGCCATGGGACCACGAACACCGGGGAGCTGTTTTTT. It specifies CASSHGTTNTGELFF.

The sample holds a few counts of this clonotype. The CDR3 coding sequence is TGCAGTGCTAGTAATAGCGGGAGGAGGCCCAATGAGCAGTTCTTC. It yields the protein CSASNSGRRPNEQFF. The chain links TRBV20-1 to TRBJ2-1; 10 bases are a match to TRBD2. The CDR3 loop spans 15 amino acids. The V segment lost 3 bases and the J segment 6 bases; nucleotides outside the gene matches: 8. Germline CDR1 is DFQATT and CDR2 is SNEGSKA (reference sequence).

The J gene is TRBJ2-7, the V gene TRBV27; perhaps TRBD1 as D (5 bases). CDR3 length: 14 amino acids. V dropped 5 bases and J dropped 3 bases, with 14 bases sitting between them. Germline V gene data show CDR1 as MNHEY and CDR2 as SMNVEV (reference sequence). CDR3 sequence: CASSRTLPIYEQYF. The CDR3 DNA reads TGTGCCAGCAGTCGGACACTTCCCATCTACGAGCAGTACTTC.

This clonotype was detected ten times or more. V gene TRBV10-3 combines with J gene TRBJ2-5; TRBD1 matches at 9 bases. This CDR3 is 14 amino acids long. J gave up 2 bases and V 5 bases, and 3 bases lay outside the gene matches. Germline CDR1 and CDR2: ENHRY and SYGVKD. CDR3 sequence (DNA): TGTGCCATCAGTAAAGGGACAGGGCAAGAGACCCAGTACTTC. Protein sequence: CAISKGTGQETQYF.

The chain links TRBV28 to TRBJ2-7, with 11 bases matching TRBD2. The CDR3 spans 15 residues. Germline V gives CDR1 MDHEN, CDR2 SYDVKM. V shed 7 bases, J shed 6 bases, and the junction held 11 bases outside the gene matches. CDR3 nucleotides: TGTGCCAGCACCTATGGACTAGCGGGTGCGGGCGAGCAGTACTTC. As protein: CASTYGLAGAGEQYF.

The CDR3 spells CSARSSSGALPSTDTQYF. As DNA, the CDR3 is TGCAGTGCTAGATCAAGCTCAGGGGCATTACCTTCCACAGATACGCAGTATTTT. The chain couples TRBV20-1 to TRBJ2-3; tentative D call: TRBD1 (6 bases). This CDR3 comprises 18 residues. The germline gives CDR1 DFQATT, CDR2 SNEGSKA (reference sequence). V lost 2 bases to trimming and J lost 2 bases, with 23 bases between them.

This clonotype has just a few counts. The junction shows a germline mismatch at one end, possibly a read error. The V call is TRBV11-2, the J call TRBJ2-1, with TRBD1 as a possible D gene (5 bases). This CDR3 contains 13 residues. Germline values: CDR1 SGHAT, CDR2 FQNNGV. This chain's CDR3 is CASSLDQGRVVIF. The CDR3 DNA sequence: TGTGCCAGCAGCTTAGATCAGGGCCGGGTTGTGATCTTC.